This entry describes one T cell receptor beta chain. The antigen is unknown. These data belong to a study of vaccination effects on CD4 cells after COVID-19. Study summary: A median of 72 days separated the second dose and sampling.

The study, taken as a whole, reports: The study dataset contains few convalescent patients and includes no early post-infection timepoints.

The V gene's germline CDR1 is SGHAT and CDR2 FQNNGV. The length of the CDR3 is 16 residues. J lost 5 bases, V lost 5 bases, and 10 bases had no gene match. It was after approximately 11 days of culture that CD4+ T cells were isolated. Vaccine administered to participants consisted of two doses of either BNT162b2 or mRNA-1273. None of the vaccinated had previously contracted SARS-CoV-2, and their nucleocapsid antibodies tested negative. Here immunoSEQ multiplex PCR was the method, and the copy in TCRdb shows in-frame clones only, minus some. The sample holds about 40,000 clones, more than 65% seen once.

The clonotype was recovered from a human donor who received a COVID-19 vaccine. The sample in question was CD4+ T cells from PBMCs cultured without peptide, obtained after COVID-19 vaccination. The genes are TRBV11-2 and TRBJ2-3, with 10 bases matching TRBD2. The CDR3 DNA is TGTGCCAGCAGCCGTAGCGGGGGGTCGTCAGGAGATACGCAGTATTTT. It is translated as CASSRSGGSSGDTQYF.